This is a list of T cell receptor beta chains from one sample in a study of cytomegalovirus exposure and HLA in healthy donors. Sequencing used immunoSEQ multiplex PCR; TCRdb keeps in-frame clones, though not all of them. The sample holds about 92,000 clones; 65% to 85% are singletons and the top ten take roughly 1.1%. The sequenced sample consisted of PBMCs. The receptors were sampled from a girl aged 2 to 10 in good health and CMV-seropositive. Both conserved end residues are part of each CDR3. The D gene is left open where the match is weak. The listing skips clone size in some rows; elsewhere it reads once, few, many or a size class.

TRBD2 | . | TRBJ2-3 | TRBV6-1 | CASSGASGSPDTQYF | TGTGCCAGCAGTGGGGCTAGCGGGAGCCCAGATACGCAGTATTTT
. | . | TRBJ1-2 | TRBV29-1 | CSVEVGLGAYGYTF | TGCAGCGTTGAGGTAGGGCTTGGGGCCTATGGCTACACCTTC
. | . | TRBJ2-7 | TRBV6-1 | CASSAEGRPASPEQYF | TGTGCCAGCAGTGCGGAGGGACGCCCCGCGAGTCCCGAGCAGTACTTC
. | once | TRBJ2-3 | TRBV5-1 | CASSLISGGTDTQYF | TGCGCCAGCAGCTTGATTAGCGGAGGCACAGATACGCAGTATTTT
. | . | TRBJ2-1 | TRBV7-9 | CASSFQNEQFF | TGTGCCAGCAGCTTTCAGAATGAGCAGTTCTTC
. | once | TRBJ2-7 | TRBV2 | CASGAAYEQYF | TGTGCCAGCGGGGCGGCCTACGAGCAGTACTTC
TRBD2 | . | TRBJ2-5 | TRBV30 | CAWSKASGAQETQYF | TGTGCCTGGAGTAAGGCTAGCGGGGCCCAAGAGACCCAGTACTTC
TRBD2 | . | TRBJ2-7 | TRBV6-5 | CASSYSRLAVSYEQYF | TGTGCCAGCAGTTATTCGCGGCTAGCGGTCTCCTACGAGCAGTACTTC
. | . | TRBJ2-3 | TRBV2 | CASRKIGGGTDTQYF | TGTGCCAGCAGGAAAATAGGGGGGGGCACAGATACGCAGTATTTT
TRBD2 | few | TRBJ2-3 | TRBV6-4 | CASSDIAGTSTDTQYF | TGTGCCAGCAGTGATATAGCGGGAACTAGCACAGATACGCAGTATTTT
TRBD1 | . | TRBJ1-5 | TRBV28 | CASSGRDRANNQPQHF | TGTGCCAGCAGTGGGAGGGACAGGGCAAACAATCAGCCCCAGCATTTT
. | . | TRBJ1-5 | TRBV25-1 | CASSESGGRGPQHF | TGTGCCAGCAGTGAATCCGGGGGGCGAGGGCCCCAGCATTTT